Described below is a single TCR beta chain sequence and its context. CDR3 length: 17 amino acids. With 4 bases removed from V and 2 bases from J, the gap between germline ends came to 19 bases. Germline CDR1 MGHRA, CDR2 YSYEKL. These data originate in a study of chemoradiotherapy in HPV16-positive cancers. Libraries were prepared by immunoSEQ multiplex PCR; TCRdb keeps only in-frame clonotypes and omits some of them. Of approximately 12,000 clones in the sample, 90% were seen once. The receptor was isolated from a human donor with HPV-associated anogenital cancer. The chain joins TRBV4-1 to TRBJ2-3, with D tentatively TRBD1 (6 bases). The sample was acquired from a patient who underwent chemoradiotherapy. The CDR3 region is CASSPTRSVGHTDTQYF. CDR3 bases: TGCGCCAGCAGCCCCACCAGAAGTGTGGGACACACAGATACGCAGTATTTT.